The entry below describes one T cell receptor (beta chain). The sample originates from a study of T cell responses to AZD1222 COVID-19 vaccine. Only in-frame clones appear in the TCRdb table, and some are missing; sequencing was by immunoSEQ multiplex PCR. This table holds some 150,000 clones, 89% found once. The CDR3 has 14 residues. V lost 4 bases to trimming and J lost 0 bases, with 8 bases between them. The germline V gene has CDR1 MNHEY and CDR2 SVGAGI. The V gene is TRBV6-5, the J gene TRBJ2-3; D not certain. The sample consisted of peripheral blood, taken on day 0 of AZD1222 vaccination. This TCR derives from an adult in good health. The CDR3 DNA is TGTGCCAGCAGTTCCTTCGACAGCACAGATACGCAGTATTTT. Its protein is CASSSFDSTDTQYF.